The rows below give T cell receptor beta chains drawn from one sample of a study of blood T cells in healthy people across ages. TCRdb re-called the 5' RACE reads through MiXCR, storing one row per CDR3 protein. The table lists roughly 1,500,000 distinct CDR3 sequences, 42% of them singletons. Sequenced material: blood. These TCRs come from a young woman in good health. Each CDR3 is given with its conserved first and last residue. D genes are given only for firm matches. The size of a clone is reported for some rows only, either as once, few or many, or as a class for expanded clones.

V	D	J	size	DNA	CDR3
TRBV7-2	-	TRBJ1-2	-	TGTGCCAGCAGCTTAGCTCTGACAGTCGTGGTTGGCTACACCTTC	CASSLALTVVVGYTF
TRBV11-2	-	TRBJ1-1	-	TGTGCCAGCAGCTTAGTTTATGGGGCCACTGAAGCTTTCTTT	CASSLVYGATEAFF
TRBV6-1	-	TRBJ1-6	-	TGTGCCGGGGGGGAGGACACCCGAATTTCTTCACCCCTCCACTTT	CAGGEDTRISSPLHF
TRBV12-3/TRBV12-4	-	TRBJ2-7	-	TGTGCCAGCAGTGGTAGCGGATATGGCGAGCAGTACTTC	CASSGSGYGEQYF
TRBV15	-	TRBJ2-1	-	TGTGCCACCAGCAGGCTGAGCTCCTACAATGAGCAGTTCTTC	CATSRLSSYNEQFF
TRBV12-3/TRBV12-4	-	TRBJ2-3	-	TGTGCCAGCAGTTTCGAGGGGCAGGGCACAGATACGCAGTATTTT	CASSFEGQGTDTQYF
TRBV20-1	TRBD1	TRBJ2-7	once	TGCAGTGCTAGACGTCCCGGGACAGGAACGGACGAGCAGTACTTC	CSARRPGTGTDEQYF
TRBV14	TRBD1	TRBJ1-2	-	TGTGCCAGCAGCCAATGGGGCCGGACAGGGGGCCACTATGGCTACACCTTC	CASSQWGRTGGHYGYTF
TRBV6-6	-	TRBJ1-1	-	TGTGCCAGCAAATTCGGACATCTCGGGATGAACACTGAAGCTTTCTTT	CASKFGHLGMNTEAFF
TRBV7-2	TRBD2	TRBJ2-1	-	TGTGCCAGCAGCTCCTTGGGACTAGCGGAATACAATGAGCAGTTCTTC	CASSSLGLAEYNEQFF
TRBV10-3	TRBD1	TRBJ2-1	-	TGTGCCATCAGTGTCTCACAGGGGGCGCGAGGCAATGAGCAGTTCTTC	CAISVSQGARGNEQFF
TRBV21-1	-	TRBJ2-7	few	TGTGCCAGCAGCCAATCTTATACAGCACCTTTCTACGAGCAGTACTTC	CASSQSYTAPFYEQYF
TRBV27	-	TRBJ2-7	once	TGTGCCAGCAGTTTCCCGGGCTCCTACGGGCAGTACTTC	CASSFPGSYGQYF
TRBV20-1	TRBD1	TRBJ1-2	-	TGCAGTGCAAGACAGGGGACCCATGGCTACACCTTC	CSARQGTHGYTF
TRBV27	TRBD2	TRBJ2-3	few	TGTGCCAGCAGACGTACGGGACTAGCGGGGGTCACAGATACGCAGTATTTT	CASRRTGLAGVTDTQYF
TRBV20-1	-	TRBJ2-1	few	TGCAGTGCTAGTGCTAGCCAAGAGACCCAGTTCTTC	CSASASQETQFF
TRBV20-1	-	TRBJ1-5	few	TGCAGTGCCCGGGACGGAAGTCGTAATCAGCCCCAGCATTTT	CSARDGSRNQPQHF
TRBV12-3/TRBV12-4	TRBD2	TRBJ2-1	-	TGTGCCAGCAGTTTATTGACTAGCGGGAGGGTTGAGCAGTTCTTC	CASSLLTSGRVEQFF
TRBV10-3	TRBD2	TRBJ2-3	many	TGTGCCATCAGGCGGAGCGGGGAGACAGATACGCAGTATTTT	CAIRRSGETDTQYF
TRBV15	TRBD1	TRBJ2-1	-	TGTGCCACCAGCAGAGCACCGGACAGGGACGGCATTATTGAGCAGTTCTTC	CATSRAPDRDGIIEQFF